The T cell receptor (beta chain) under discussion was sequenced for a study of T-cell memory formation after mild COVID-19. Study results and limitations: Clones from the second wave (peaking day 37) had unconfirmed SARS-CoV-2 specificity. While clones contracting from day 15 to 85 were balanced between CD4 and CD8, later expanders leaned CD4+. Pre-infection memory already had some responding clones, implying cross-reactive memory joined.

The CDR3 is made up of 12 amino acids. Between the trimmed V and J ends, which lost 5 bases and 3 bases, there was a span of 8 bases. The germline V gene encodes CDR1 MNHEY and CDR2 SMNVEV (reference sequence). TCR alpha and TCR beta cDNA libraries carrying sample barcodes and UMIs were produced by 5'RACE using constant-segment primers. MiXCR, run by TCRdb on the 5' RACE reads, gives a single entry per CDR3 protein. The sample lists hundreds of thousands of distinct CDR3 sequences; about 22% were seen once. Comment on this clonotype: What it recognizes is unknown.

The chain combines TRBV27 with TRBJ2-7; no definite D call. Source material: PBMCs or a T cell subset sorted from them (not recorded which). The origin of this receptor is an adult woman who had mild COVID-19 (a few samples of this study predate the infection). Cell type and time point are not known. The CDR3 sequence is CASSPGDYEQYF. The CDR3 DNA reads TGTGCCAGCAGTCCTGGCGACTACGAGCAGTACTTC.